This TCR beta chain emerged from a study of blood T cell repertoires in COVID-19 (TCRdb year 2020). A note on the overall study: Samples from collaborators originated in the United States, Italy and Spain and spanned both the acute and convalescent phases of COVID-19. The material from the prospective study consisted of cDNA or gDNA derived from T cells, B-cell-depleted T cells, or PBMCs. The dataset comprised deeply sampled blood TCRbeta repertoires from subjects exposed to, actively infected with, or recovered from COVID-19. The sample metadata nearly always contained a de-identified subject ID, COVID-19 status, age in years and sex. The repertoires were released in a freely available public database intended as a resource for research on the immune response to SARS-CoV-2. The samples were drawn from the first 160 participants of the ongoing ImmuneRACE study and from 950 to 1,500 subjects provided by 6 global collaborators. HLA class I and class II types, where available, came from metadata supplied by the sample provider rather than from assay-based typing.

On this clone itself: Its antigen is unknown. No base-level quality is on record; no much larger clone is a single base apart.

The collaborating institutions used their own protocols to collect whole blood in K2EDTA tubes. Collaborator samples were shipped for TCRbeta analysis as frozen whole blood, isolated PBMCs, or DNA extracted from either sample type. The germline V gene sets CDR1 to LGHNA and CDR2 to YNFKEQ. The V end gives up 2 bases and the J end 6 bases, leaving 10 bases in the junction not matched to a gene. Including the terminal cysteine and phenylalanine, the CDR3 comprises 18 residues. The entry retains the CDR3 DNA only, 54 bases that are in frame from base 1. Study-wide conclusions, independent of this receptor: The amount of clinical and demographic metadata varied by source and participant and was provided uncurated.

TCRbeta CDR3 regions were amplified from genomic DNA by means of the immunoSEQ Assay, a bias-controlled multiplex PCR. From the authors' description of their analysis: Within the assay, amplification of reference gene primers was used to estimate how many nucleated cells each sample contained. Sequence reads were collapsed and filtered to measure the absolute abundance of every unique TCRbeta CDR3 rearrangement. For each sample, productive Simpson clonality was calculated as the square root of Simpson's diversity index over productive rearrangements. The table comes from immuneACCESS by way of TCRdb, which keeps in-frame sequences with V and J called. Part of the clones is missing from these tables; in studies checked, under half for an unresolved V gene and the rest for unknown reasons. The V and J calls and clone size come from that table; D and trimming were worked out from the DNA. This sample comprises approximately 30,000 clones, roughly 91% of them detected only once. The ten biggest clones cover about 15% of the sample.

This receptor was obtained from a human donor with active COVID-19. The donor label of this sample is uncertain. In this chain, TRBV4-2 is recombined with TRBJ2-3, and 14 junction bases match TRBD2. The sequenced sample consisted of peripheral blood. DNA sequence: TGTGCCAGCAGCCAATCACCGGGACTAGCGGGAGTTTCTGATACGCAGTATTTT. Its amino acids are CASSQSPGLAGVSDTQYF.